Included here is one TCR beta chain sequence, with context. This clonotype was observed a few times. This clone's antigen is unknown. No base qualities exist here, and no much larger clone lies one base off it. Instrument used: Illumina HiSeq 2500. TCR beta libraries were prepared by quantitative 5'-RACE with molecular barcodes. As for the authors' bioinformatics: Disease-linked TCR variants were identified with a new computational method built on a probabilistic model of VDJ rearrangement. Clones were called with MiXCR by TCRdb after fastp trimmed the public reads at Q25, and only in-frame beta chains were retained. Every entry covers one CDR3 protein and lists the most common genes and DNA from its rows. In this record, the V and J calls reflect TCRdb's handling and not the investigators' own analysis. The sample table contains 290,000 or so distinct CDR3 sequences; only one count was recorded for 20% to 25% of them. The ten most abundant clones make up 3.5% of the sample.

The sample belongs to a study of CD8 T cells in ankylosing spondylitis (dated by TCRdb to 2016 to 2017). Some background on the complete study: The study set out to find disease-linked TCR variants by profiling T cell receptor beta repertoires in ankylosing spondylitis patients and healthy donors. Peripheral blood samples were taken, and synovial fluid was additionally collected from ankylosing spondylitis patients. In total, the full study cohort was made up of some 110 healthy donors and roughly 27 ankylosing spondylitis patients. The investigation overall reported the following: In peripheral blood, the disease-linked clones were found at relatively low frequencies and had a CD8+ phenotype. Blood from ankylosing spondylitis patients appeared to be characterized by a TCR beta motif made up of several highly homologous amino acid variants. Some motif variants had previously been reported in the synovial fluid and blood of reactive arthritis patients, which suggests shared mechanisms of disease initiation. Significant enrichment of the disease-linked clones was reported in matched synovial fluid samples from ankylosing spondylitis patients.

The CDR3 spans 14 residues, from the cysteine through the phenylalanine. The only DNA kept is the CDR3, 42 bases in frame from the first base. CDR1 DFQATT and CDR2 SNEGSKA are derived from the germline V gene (reference sequence). V loses 5 bases at its end and J loses 2 bases; junction bases beyond the gene matches: 3. The clonotype was recovered from a female donor with ankylosing spondylitis or in good health (not recorded which). The chain uses TRBV20-1 and TRBJ2-7; 13 of the junction bases match TRBD2. Sequencing used blood, either unsorted or a sorted T cell fraction (not recorded which). The nucleotide sequence reads TGCAGTGCTGGACTAGCGGGAGCCCCCTACGAGCAGTACTTC. Translated, this is CSAGLAGAPYEQYF.